These T cell receptor beta chains were read from a single sample in a study of cytomegalovirus exposure and HLA in healthy donors. Here immunoSEQ multiplex PCR was the method, and the copy in TCRdb shows in-frame clones only, minus some. Among over 95,000 clones listed, 70% to 80% were seen once. Sequenced: PBMCs. The receptors here all came from a female donor in good health and CMV-seronegative. CDR3s include the opening cysteine and the closing phenylalanine or tryptophan. D genes are given only for firm matches. Where a row states a size, it is once, few, many or the class of an expanded clone; other rows omit it.

CASSPNEDRAFYGYTF,TGTGCCAGCAGCCCGAACGAGGACAGGGCGTTCTATGGCTACACCTTC,16,TRBV4-2,TRBJ1-2,.,TRBD1
CASSKRDRTGELFF,TGTGCCAGTAGTAAACGGGACAGGACCGGGGAGCTGTTTTTT,14,TRBV19,TRBJ2-2,once,TRBD1
CASSILAGGLTDTQYF,TGTGCCAGTAGTATTCTAGCGGGGGGCCTCACAGATACGCAGTATTTT,16,TRBV19,TRBJ2-3,once,TRBD2
CASSEQGQGGYTF,TGCGCCAGCAGTGAGCAAGGACAGGGTGGCTACACCTTC,13,TRBV10-1,TRBJ1-2,.,TRBD1
CASSSNFGSISPLHF,TGTGCCAGTAGTTCTAACTTCGGGTCAATCTCACCCCTCCACTTT,15,TRBV19,TRBJ1-6,.,.
CATSRVPIRGGQGDTQYF,TGTGCCACCAGCAGAGTGCCTATTAGGGGGGGGCAGGGAGATACGCAGTATTTT,18,TRBV15,TRBJ2-3,.,.
CASSLLLEGRDSSPLHF,TGCGCCAGCAGCTTGTTATTGGAGGGACGAGATAGTTCACCCCTCCACTTT,17,TRBV5-1,TRBJ1-6,.,.
CASSFGGIYNEQFF,TGTGCCAGCAGCTTCGGGGGGATTTACAATGAGCAGTTCTTC,14,TRBV7-8,TRBJ2-1,.,TRBD2
CASSLAGESWYGYTF,TGTGCCAGCAGCTTGGCAGGGGAAAGTTGGTATGGCTACACCTTC,15,TRBV5-4,TRBJ1-2,once,.
CASSTGGNTEAFF,TGTGCCAGCAGTACGGGAGGGAACACTGAAGCTTTCTTT,13,TRBV6-1,TRBJ1-1,.,.
CASSQEQGNAGELFF,TGTGCCAGCAGCCAAGAACAGGGGAACGCCGGGGAGCTGTTTTTT,15,TRBV4-2,TRBJ2-2,once,TRBD1
CASSRPPRSIYEQYF,TGTGCCAGCAGTCGCCCCCCACGGTCAATCTACGAGCAGTACTTC,15,TRBV27,TRBJ2-7,.,.
CASRSGGKNEKLFF,TGTGCCAGCAGATCCGGGGGGAAAAATGAAAAACTGTTTTTT,14,TRBV6-5,TRBJ1-4,.,.
CSALAGHTSGEAFF,TGCAGCGCCCTAGCGGGACATACCTCTGGTGAAGCTTTCTTT,14,TRBV29-1,TRBJ1-1,.,.
CASSYGGGGYTF,TGTGCCAGCAGTTATGGGGGAGGTGGCTACACCTTC,12,TRBV6-5,TRBJ1-2,.,.
CASSPTGGRETQYF,TGTGCCAGCAGCCCCACAGGGGGCCGGGAGACCCAGTACTTC,14,TRBV27,TRBJ2-5,.,TRBD1
CASSQVGGYNEQFF,TGCGCCAGCAGCCAAGTAGGGGGATACAATGAGCAGTTCTTC,14,TRBV4-1,TRBJ2-1,.,.
CASSPEMGGGVAKNIQYF,TGTGCCAGCTCACCCGAGATGGGCGGGGGGGTAGCCAAAAACATTCAGTACTTC,18,TRBV19,TRBJ2-4,.,TRBD2
CASQDIIGSPLHF,TGTGCCAGCCAGGACATAATCGGTTCACCCCTCCACTTT,13,TRBV6-1,TRBJ1-6,few,.
CSVDNNEQFF,TGCAGTGTAGACAACAATGAGCAGTTCTTC,10,TRBV20-1,TRBJ2-1,.,.
CASSQSQGGYAYEQYF,TGCGCCAGCAGTCAATCTCAAGGGGGCTATGCCTACGAGCAGTACTTC,16,TRBV23-1,TRBJ2-7,few,TRBD1
CASSFTGTSDRYF,TGTGCCAGCAGCTTCACCGGGACATCGGATAGGTACTTC,13,TRBV5-4,TRBJ2-7,.,.
CASSNGVLSGELFF,TGTGCCAGCTCGAACGGGGTTCTATCCGGGGAGCTGTTTTTT,14,TRBV6-5,TRBJ2-2,.,.
CASSQDAADTQYF,TGTGCCAGCAGCCAAGATGCGGCAGATACGCAGTATTTT,13,TRBV14,TRBJ2-3,.,.
CACLGFPGDRNEQFF,TGTGCCTGTTTGGGGTTCCCCGGGGATCGCAATGAGCAGTTCTTC,15,TRBV30,TRBJ2-1,.,.
CATDSTGPYSNQPQHF,TGTGCCACCGATTCCACAGGGCCCTATAGCAATCAGCCCCAGCATTTT,16,TRBV28,TRBJ1-5,.,.
CASSQDRGTDTQYF,TGTGCCAGCAGCCAAGATCGAGGCACAGATACGCAGTATTTT,14,TRBV7-6,TRBJ2-3,.,.
CASSQDRTGVINEQFF,TGTGCCAGCAGCCAAGACCGAACAGGGGTAATTAATGAGCAGTTCTTC,16,TRBV14,TRBJ2-1,.,TRBD1